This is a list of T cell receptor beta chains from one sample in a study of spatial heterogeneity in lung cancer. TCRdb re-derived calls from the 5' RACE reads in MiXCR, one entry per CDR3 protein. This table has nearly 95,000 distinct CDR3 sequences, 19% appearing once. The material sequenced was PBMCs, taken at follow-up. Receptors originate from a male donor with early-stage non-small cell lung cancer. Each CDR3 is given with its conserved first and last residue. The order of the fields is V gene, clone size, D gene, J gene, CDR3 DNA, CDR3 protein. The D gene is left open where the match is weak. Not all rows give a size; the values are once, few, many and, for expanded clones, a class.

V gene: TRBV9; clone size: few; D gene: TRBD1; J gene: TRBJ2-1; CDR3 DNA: TGTGCCAGCAGCGTAGGACAGGGGGCGTTCAATGAGCAGTTCTTC; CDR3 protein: CASSVGQGAFNEQFF
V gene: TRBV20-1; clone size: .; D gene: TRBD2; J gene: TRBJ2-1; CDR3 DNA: TGCAGTGCTAGAGCTGGGACTAGCGGGAGCGGTGAGCAGTTCTTC; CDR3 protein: CSARAGTSGSGEQFF
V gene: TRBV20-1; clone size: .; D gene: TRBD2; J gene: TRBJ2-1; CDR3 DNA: TGCAGTGCTAAGAGCGGGGGGAACTACAATGAGCAGTTCTTC; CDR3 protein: CSAKSGGNYNEQFF
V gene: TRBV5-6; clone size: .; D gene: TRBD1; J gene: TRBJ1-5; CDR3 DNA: TGTGCCAGCAGCTTGCTTGGAGGGGGCAATAGCAATCAGCCCCAGCATTTT; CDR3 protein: CASSLLGGGNSNQPQHF
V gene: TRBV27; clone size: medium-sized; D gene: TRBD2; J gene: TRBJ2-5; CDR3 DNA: TGTGCCAGCAGTCAGCTAGCGGGGGGCCAAGAGACCCAGTACTTC; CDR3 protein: CASSQLAGGQETQYF
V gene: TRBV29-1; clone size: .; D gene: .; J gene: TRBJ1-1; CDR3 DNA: TGCAGCATACCGGAGCTCATGAACACTGAAGCTTTCTTT; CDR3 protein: CSIPELMNTEAFF
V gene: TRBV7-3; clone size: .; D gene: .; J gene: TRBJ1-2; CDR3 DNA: TGTGCCAGCAGCGATCAGGGACCGCTACCAGTTGGCTACACCTTC; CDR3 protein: CASSDQGPLPVGYTF
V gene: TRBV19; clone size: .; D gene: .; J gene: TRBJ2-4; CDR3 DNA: TGTGCCAGTAGTATAGTGCGGACTGAAGCCAAAAACATTCAGTACTTC; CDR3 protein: CASSIVRTEAKNIQYF
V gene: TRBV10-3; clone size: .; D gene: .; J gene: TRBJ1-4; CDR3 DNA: TGTGCCATCAGTGAGTCGGGGGCAGGGTCCGGTGAAAAACTGTTTTTT; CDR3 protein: CAISESGAGSGEKLFF
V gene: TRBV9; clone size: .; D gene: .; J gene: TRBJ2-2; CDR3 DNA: TGTGCCAGCAGCGTAAGTGGGACATTTAACACCGGGGAGCTGTTTTTT; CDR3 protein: CASSVSGTFNTGELFF
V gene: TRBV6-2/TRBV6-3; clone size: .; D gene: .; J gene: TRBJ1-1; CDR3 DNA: TGTGCCAGCAGTTCTATTACTGAAGCTTTCTTT; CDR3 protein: CASSSITEAFF
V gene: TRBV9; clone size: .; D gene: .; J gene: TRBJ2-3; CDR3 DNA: TGTGCCAGCAGCGTAGTAGGGAACGCAGATACGCAGTATTTT; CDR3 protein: CASSVVGNADTQYF
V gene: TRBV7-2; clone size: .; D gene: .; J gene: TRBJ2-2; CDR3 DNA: TGTGCCAGCAGCTCCCGCGTGAGGGAGCTGTTTTTT; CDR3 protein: CASSSRVRELFF
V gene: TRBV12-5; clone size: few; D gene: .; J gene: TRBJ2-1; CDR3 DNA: TGTGCTAGTGGTTTGGTACGCGGAGAGAACAATGAGCAGTTCTTC; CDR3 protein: CASGLVRGENNEQFF
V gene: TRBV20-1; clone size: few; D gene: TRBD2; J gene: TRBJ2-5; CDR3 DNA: TGCAGTGCAAACAAAGCGGGGACTAGCGGGAGTTGGGCGGAGACCCAGTACTTC; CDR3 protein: CSANKAGTSGSWAETQYF
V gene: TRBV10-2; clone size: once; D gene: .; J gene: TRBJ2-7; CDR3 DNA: TGCGCCAGCAGTGAGTTATACGTTGAGCAGTACTTC; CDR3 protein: CASSELYVEQYF
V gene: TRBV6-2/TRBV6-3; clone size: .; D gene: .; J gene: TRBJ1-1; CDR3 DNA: TGTGCCAGCAGCCGGACATTCACTGGGGACACTGAAGCTTTCTTT; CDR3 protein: CASSRTFTGDTEAFF
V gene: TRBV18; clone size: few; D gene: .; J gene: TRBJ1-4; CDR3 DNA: TGTGCCAGCTCACCACAGTCAACTAATGAAAAACTGTTTTTT; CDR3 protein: CASSPQSTNEKLFF
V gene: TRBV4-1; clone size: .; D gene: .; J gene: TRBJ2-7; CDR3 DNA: TGCGCCAGCAGCCAAGAGGCGGGGATAAGTGAGCAGTACTTC; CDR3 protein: CASSQEAGISEQYF
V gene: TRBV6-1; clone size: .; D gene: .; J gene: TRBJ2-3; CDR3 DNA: TGTGCCAGCAGTGACTGGGACCGCCTCACAGATACGCAGTATTTT; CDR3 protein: CASSDWDRLTDTQYF
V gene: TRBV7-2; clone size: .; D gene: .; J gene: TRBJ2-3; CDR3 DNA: TGTGCCAGCAGCTTAGATAGGCCAGATACGCAGTATTTT; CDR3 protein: CASSLDRPDTQYF
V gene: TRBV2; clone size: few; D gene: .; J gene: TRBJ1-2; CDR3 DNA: TGTGCCAGCAGCTTCCGGGACCCATCGATTTATGGCTACACCTTC; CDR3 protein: CASSFRDPSIYGYTF
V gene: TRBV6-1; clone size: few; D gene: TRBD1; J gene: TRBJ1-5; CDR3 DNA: TGTGCCAGCAGCCAAGGGGGCATAAATCAGCCCCAGCATTTT; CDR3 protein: CASSQGGINQPQHF
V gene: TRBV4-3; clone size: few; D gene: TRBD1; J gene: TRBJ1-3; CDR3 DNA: TGCGCCAGCAGCCAAGATTTGAACAGGGGAGGAAACACCATATATTTT; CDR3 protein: CASSQDLNRGGNTIYF
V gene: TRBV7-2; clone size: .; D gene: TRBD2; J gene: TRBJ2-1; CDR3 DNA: TGTGCCAGCAGCTCAGCGGGGGGGCCCTACAATGAGCAGTTCTTC; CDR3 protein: CASSSAGGPYNEQFF
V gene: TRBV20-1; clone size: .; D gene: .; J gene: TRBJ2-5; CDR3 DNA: TGCAGTGCTAGAGATCGCGGGAACCAGACCCAGTACTTC; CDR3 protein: CSARDRGNQTQYF
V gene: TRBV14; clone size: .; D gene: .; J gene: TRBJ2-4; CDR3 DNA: TGTGCCAGCAGCCAAGACAGGAGCATTCAGTACTTC; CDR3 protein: CASSQDRSIQYF
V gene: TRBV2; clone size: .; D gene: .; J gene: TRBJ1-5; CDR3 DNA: TGTGCCAGCAGTGAAGGGCGAGTTAGCAATCAGCCCCAGCATTTT; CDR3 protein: CASSEGRVSNQPQHF
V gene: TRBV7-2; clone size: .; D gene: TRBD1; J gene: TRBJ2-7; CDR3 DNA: TGTGCCAGCAGCGCATTGACAGGGTTCTTCGACTACGAGCAGTACTTC; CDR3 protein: CASSALTGFFDYEQYF
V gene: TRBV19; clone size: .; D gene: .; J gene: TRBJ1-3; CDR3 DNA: TGTGCCAGTAGTATTGACGGGGGCAGACTACGCTCTGGAAACACCATATATTTT; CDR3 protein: CASSIDGGRLRSGNTIYF
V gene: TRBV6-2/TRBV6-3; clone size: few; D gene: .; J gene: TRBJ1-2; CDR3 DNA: TGTGCCAGCAGTTACTCGAGATATGGCTACACCTTC; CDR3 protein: CASSYSRYGYTF
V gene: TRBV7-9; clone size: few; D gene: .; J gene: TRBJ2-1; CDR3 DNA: TGTGCCAGCAGCCAAACCCAGGGATACAATGAGCAGTTCTTC; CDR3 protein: CASSQTQGYNEQFF
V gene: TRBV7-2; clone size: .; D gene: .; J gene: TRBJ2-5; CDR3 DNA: TGTGCCAGCAGCTCTCGGGGCAGCCAAGAGACCCAGTACTTC; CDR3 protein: CASSSRGSQETQYF